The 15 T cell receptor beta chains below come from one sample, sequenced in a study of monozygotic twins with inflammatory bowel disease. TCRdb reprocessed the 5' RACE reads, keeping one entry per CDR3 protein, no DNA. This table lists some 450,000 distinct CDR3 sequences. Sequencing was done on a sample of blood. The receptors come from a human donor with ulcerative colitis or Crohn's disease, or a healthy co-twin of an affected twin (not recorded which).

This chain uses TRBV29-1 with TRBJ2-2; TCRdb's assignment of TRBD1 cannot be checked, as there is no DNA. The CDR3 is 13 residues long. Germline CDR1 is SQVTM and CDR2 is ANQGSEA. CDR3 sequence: CSADRPNTGELFF.

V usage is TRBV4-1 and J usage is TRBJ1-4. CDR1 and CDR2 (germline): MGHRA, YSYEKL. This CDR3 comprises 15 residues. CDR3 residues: CASSRTTSTNEKLFF.

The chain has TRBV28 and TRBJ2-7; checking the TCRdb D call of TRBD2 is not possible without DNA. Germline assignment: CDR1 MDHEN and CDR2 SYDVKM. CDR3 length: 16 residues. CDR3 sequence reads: CASRGGGESIVYEQYF.

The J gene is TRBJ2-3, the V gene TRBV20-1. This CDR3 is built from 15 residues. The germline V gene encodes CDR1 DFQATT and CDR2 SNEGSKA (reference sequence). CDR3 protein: CSAREGGLATDTQYF.

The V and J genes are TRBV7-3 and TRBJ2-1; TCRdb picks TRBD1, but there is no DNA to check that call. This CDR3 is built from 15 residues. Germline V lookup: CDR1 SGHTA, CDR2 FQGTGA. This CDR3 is CASSPGGIPYNEQFF.

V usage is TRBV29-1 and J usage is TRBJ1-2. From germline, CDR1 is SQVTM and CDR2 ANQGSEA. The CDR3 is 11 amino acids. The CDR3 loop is CSVVWDLGYTF.

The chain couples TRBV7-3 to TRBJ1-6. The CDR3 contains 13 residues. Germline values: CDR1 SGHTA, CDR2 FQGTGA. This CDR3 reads CASSSDYNSPLHF.

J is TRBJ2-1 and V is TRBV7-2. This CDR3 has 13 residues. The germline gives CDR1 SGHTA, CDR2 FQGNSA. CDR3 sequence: CASSFSRGGEQFF.

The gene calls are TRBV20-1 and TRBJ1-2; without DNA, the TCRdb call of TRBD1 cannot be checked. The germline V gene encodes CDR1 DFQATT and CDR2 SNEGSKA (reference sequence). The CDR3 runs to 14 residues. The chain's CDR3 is CSALKDRALDGYTF.

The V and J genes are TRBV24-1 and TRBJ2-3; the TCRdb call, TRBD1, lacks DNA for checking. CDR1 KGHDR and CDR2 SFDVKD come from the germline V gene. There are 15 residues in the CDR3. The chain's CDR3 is CATSDGGRTTDTQYF.

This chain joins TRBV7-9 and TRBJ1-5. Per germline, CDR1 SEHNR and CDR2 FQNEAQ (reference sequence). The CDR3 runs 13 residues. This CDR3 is CASSRSGNQPQHF.

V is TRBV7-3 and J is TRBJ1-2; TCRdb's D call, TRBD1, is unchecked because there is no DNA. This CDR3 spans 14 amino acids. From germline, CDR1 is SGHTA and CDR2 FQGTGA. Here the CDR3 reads CASSPQLGVGGYTF.

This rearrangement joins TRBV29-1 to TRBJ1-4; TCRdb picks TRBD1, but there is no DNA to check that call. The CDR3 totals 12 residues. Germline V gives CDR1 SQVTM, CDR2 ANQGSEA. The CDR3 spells CSALQGDEKLFF.

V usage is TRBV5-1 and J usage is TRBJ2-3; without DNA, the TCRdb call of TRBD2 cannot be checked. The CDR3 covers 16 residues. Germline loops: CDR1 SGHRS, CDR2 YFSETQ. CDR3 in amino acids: CASSSGTSGSTDTQYF.

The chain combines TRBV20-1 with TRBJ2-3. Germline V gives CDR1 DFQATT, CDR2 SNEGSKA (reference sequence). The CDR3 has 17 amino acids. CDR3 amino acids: CSARDIPNLNSTDTQYF.